The following is a T cell receptor beta chain sequence with its context. The CDR3 is 15 amino acids. Trimming removed 4 bases from V and 4 bases from J; junction bases left unmatched: 5. CDR1 and CDR2 (germline): SGDLS, YYNGEE. TCRdb's copy holds only in-frame clones and misses some; the assay was immunoSEQ multiplex PCR. The repertoire holds more than 65,000 clones, approximately 97% seen once, with almost 0.3% in the top ten. This specimen belongs to a study of technical replicates of blood from four donors. The sequenced material came from T cells isolated from PBMCs. The chain couples TRBV9 to TRBJ2-1, with 10 bases that match TRBD2. The clonotype comes from a human donor in good health. The CDR3 loop is CASSSSGSGYNEQFF. DNA for the CDR3: TGTGCCAGCAGCTCTAGCGGGAGCGGATACAATGAGCAGTTCTTC.